This TCR beta chain was sequenced in a study of long-term antiretroviral therapy in people with HIV. Assay version v3.0 of immunoSEQ was used, and it was run at survey level. Sequencing was performed with immunoSEQ multiplex PCR; in TCRdb, only in-frame clones are kept and a portion is missing. This table has some 30,000 clones, approximately 94% appearing once. As regards this clone: Its antigen is not known.

General study findings and limits: The clones with expansion before ART were dominant in the repertoire at all time points. Adherence to ART, viral resistance and therapy changes lacked any data.

The sample was unsorted PBMCs, taken more than 7.1 years after starting antiretroviral therapy. This TCR came from a man in his fifties or sixties with HIV.

As DNA, the CDR3 is TGTGCCAGCAGTAACGACAGGACCCAAGAGACCCAGTACTTC. Translating it yields CASSNDRTQETQYF. V usage is TRBV2 and J usage is TRBJ2-5; TRBD1 is a possible D gene (6 bases). The CDR3 has 14 residues. Germline values: CDR1 SNHLY, CDR2 FYNNEI. V lost 5 bases to trimming and J lost 1 base, with 11 bases between them. Full variable domain (rest looked up from reference TRBV2 and TRBJ2-5): EPEVTQTPSHQVTQMGQEVILRCVPISNHLYFYWYRQILGQKVEFLVSFYNNEISEKSEIFDDQFSVERPDGSNFTLKIRSTKLEDSAMYFCASSNDRTQETQYFGPGTRLLVL.